Included here is one T cell receptor (beta chain) sequence, with context. Its antigen target is currently unknown. Base quality data are lacking; no much larger clone is found one base away. The data are from a study of cytomegalovirus exposure and HLA in healthy donors (dated by TCRdb to the late 2010s). The study in broad terms: According to an earlier analysis of 550 to 700 of the donors, about 179 million T cells yielded roughly 110 million unique TCR beta sequences and about 280 Gb of sequence data. The aim of the study was to test whether cataloging public T cell receptors could identify signatures of past pathogen exposure. In a later genetic analysis, genome-wide SNP genotypes for about 55% of the roughly 700 donors were used, and that subset was treated as a discovery cohort. Among about 400 genotyped donors of the cohort, an average of around 240,000 unique TCR beta nucleotide sequences was sequenced per donor, of which roughly 17% were non-productive. An early release that covered about 600 HLA-typed donors contained around 300 gigabases of sequencing data and tens of millions of unique TCR sequences. To study patterns of TCR occurrence, a later analysis re-analyzed previously published TCR beta repertoires from around 700 donors and added high-resolution HLA genotyping. Every discovery cohort repertoire had been produced on one sequencing platform. The T cell repertoires of 666 subjects were profiled by immunosequencing and related to cytomegalovirus serostatus. To decide whether each TCR beta V gene segment behaved as functional or pseudogenic, an earlier analysis of approximately 600 of the donors relied on high-throughput TCR beta sequencing. To predict cytomegalovirus infection status, the study brought together high-throughput TCR immunosequencing, statistical association of individual TCRs with disease status, and machine learning. Along with the approximately 700-subject first cohort, a separate validation cohort of some 130 different subjects was used. Rather than using new phenotypic data, the later analysis identified candidate immune exposures from TCR beta sequences and from how often those sequences occurred across donors. Of the roughly 400 genotyped donors, 81% fell in the genetic ancestry cluster associated with self-reported Caucasian donors. A handful of DR-DQ haplotypes were handled as single units for association and clustering because linkage in the cohort was strong. Class I and class II HLA loci were covered by the typing at four-digit resolution. Alongside the repertoire data, information on donor age, sex, ethnicity and CMV serostatus was compiled. Typing coverage varied by locus: roughly 620-640 donors for A, B, C, DRB1 and DQB1; 522 for DQA1; 606 for DPA1; fewer than 480 for DPB1.

Study-wide findings and limitations: Because counts were too low, roughly 16 rarely observed V segments, including chromosome 9 orphons, were excluded from the earlier analysis of some 590 of the donors. Some IMGT-functional V segments, including TRBV6-2 and TRBV6-3, could not be distinguished by the 87-base-pair reads and were therefore excluded. A later genetic analysis associated a missense DCLRE1C variant with V-gene and J-gene trimming of TCR beta chains, and an independent cohort replicated the association. The study listed approximately 150 TCR beta chains as associated with cytomegalovirus. According to a later analysis, most CMV-associated TCR beta chains appeared to be HLA-restricted, and the HLA associations seemed to be driven largely by CMV exposure. Most TCR sequences were observed very rarely across donors, whereas some public TCRs were present in many individuals. In a later analysis, TCR association rates were found to vary across HLA loci, with the most associated TCRs seen for DRB1 alleles and the fewest for HLA-C alleles. Broadly in line with IMGT annotations, most TCR beta V segments showed up in productive rearrangements about 87% or about 30% of the time in an earlier analysis of 587 of the donors. A later analysis associated 16,951 TCR beta sequences with specific HLA alleles at a false discovery rate of 0.05. Immune exposure information for the cohort was limited to CMV serostatus. Cytomegalovirus status was reported to be diagnosed by the classifier with high specificity and sensitivity in both the original and validation cohorts. Because HLA typing was unavailable for some donors at each locus, only the typed subset was used in association tests. In a later analysis, several top co-occurrence clusters were reported to appear linked to parvovirus B19, influenza, CMV and Epstein-Barr virus. In a later analysis, HLA-associated TCR beta chains were found to be more clonally expanded and to have lower generation probabilities than equally common non-associated chains. When HLA alleles, especially DR and DQ, strongly co-occurred, attributing TCR associations to individual alleles was difficult. A group of highly shared sequence variants was considered likely to be a technical artifact of the sequencing pipeline. Linkage disequilibrium might explain the correlated functional status among segregating V segments, but an unknown experimental factor could not be excluded. The presence/absence analyses assumed that sequencing depth was roughly uniform across donors, and that assumption may not be true. This cohort had only TCR beta chains sequenced, and the lack of alpha or paired-chain data limited which features could be detected. A few of the identified cytomegalovirus-associated TCR beta chains were confirmed in vitro to be specific for cytomegalovirus antigens. A further reported finding was that TCR beta sequences accurately predicted the HLA-A and HLA-B alleles for most subjects in the first cohort. A later genetic analysis reported fewer N-insertions in productive TCRs among donors in an Asian-associated ancestry cluster than the roughly 620-donor mean. The authors suggested that the approach could potentially be extended to other disease states and immunological phenotypes.

There are 13 amino acids in the CDR3, from cysteine to phenylalanine inclusive. Only the CDR3 portion is preserved as DNA: 39 bases, with reading frame beginning at the first base. CDR1 and CDR2 are drawn from the germline V gene: MNHEY, SVGAGI. Ends trimmed: V by 6 bases, J by 7 bases; bases unmatched to a gene: 8. Libraries were constructed by the immunoSEQ multiplex PCR assay. For the multiplex PCR, a mixture combining 60 forward primers for TCR Vbeta segments and 13 reverse primers for TCR Jbeta segments was used. The CDR3 region of rearranged TCR beta genes was amplified from genomic DNA by a multiplex PCR assay. The amplified TCR beta libraries were sequenced on the Illumina HiSeq System as 87-base-pair reads. Per the source publication's procedure: A later analysis counted about 80 million unique TCR beta chains across the 550 to 700 repertoires, and roughly 11 million of these chains were shared by at least two donors. Raw reads were error-corrected and collapsed into unique sequences with a nearest-neighbor algorithm that merged closely related sequences to remove PCR and sequencing errors. V, D and J gene segments were assigned by aligning CDR3 sequences to IMGT reference sequences. Each retained sequence needed at least a six-nucleotide match to both a V gene segment and a J gene segment. Rearrangements were called productive when the CDR3 lacked stop codons and stayed in frame with V and J; all others were non-productive. Following IMGT convention, CDR3 was defined as the stretch from the second conserved V-encoded cysteine to the conserved J-encoded phenylalanine. The earlier analysis of 500 to 750 of the donors excluded any sequence lacking an unambiguous match to a single V gene segment. An earlier analysis of approximately 590 of the donors called V segments functional above 56.7% productive rearrangements and segregating when the between-donor standard deviation exceeded 5%. To diagnose cytomegalovirus status from the catalog of TCR beta chain sequences, a statistical classification framework was built. In a later analysis, V and J genes were assigned by comparing TCR nucleotide sequences against IMGT/GENE-DB human TR gene sequences. A later analysis assigned CDR3 sequences and most-parsimonious VDJ recombination scenarios with the TCRdist pipeline. In a later analysis, every TCR beta chain was defined by the combination of its CDR3 amino acid sequence and its V-gene family, and reads without a unique V-gene family were dropped. As a way to deal with suspected cross-contamination and a sequencing artifact, a later analysis dropped more than 500 nucleotide sequences that were highly shared and had low generation probability. In a later analysis, a clonal expansion index was calculated for each public chain from normalized within-repertoire ranks of inferred template counts. Generation probabilities in a later analysis came from a VDJ recombination model fitted to out-of-frame rearrangements, and those results were checked against IGoR. A later analysis scored TCR-TCR, TCR-HLA and TCR-CMV co-occurrence with hypergeometric tests, applying a repertoire-size bias correction to TCR pairs. False discovery rates were estimated in a later analysis by permuting HLA or CMV assignments 20 times. In a later analysis, co-occurring TCRs were grouped using DBSCAN, and TCRdist sequence similarity was added for clustering within HLA-allele-positive subsets. Repertoires with fewer than 30,000 or more than 120,000 public chains, plus five repertoires with anomalous nucleotide sharing, were excluded from co-occurrence clustering. The immuneACCESS repertoire file appears here via TCRdb, limited to in-frame rearrangements. These files lack a portion of the clones; in checked studies, under half of the deficit traces to unresolved V genes, and the cause of the others is not known. The DNA was the basis for D and trimming; V, J and clone size are from that table. In all, the sample holds 200,000 to 250,000 clones, and 70% to 85% of those were seen once. The ten top clones hold 3.8% of the sample.

The cohort comprised fewer than 750 healthy bone marrow donors. At the time of sampling, every cohort member was nominally healthy, though immune exposures that went unrecorded were likely present. The donor was CMV seronegative and was included in the group of a few hundred seronegative cohort members. A peripheral blood sample was collected from each donor, and TCR beta sequencing was performed on peripheral blood mononuclear cells. The Qiagen DNeasy Blood Extraction Kit was used to extract genomic DNA from the blood cell samples. The sample consisted of PBMCs. The TCR comes from a male donor in good health and CMV-seronegative. The V and J genes are TRBV6-5 and TRBJ1-1; TRBD1 agrees with 7 junctional bases. The base sequence is TGTGCCAGCAGGCCAGGACAGGCCTTTGAAGCTTTCTTT. Translation gives CASRPGQAFEAFF.